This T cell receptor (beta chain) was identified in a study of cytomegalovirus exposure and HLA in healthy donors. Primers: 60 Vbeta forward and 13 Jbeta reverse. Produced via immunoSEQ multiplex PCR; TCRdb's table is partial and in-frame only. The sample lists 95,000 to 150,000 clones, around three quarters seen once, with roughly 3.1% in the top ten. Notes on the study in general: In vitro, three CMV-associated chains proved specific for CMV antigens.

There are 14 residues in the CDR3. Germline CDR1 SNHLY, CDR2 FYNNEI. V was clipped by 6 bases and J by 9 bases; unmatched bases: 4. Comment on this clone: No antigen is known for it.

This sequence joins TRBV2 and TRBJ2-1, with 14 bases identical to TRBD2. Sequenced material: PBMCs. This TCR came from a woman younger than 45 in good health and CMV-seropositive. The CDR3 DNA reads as TGTGCCAGCAGGAGACTAGCGGGGGGGGGTGAGCAGTTCTTC. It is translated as CASRRLAGGGEQFF.